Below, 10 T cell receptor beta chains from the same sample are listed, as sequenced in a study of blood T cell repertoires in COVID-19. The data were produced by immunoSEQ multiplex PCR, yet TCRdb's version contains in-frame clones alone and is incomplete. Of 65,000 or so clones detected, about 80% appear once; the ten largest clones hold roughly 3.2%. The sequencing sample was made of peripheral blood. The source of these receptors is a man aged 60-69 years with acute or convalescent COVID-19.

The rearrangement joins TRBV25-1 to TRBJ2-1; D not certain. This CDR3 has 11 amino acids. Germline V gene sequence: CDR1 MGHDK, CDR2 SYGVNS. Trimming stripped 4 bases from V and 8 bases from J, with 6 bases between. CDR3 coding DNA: TGTGCCAGCAGTGTTCCCGATGAGCAGTTCTTC. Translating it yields CASSVPDEQFF.

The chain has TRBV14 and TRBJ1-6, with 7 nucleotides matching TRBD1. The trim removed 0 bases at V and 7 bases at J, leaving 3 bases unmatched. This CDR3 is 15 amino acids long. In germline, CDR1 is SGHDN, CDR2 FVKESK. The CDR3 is CASSQDWGQNSPLHF. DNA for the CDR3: TGTGCCAGCAGCCAAGATTGGGGACAGAATTCACCCCTCCACTTT.

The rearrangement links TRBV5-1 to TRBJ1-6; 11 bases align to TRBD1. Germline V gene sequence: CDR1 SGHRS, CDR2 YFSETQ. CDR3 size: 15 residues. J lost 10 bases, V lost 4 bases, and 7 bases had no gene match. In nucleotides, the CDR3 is TGCGCCAGCAGCAGGTCGGGACAGGGGGAATCACCCCTCCACTTT. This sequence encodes CASSRSGQGESPLHF.

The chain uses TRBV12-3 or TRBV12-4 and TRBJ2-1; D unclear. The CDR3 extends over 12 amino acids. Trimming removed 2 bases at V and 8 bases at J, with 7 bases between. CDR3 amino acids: CASSLMVDEQFF. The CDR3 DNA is TGTGCCAGCAGTTTAATGGTAGATGAGCAGTTCTTC.

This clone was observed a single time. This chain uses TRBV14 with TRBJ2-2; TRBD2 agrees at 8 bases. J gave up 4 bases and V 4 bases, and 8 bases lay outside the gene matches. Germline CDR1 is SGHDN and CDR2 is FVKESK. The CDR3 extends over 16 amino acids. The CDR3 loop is CASSLQAGAATGELFF. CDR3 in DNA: TGTGCCAGCAGCCTACAAGCGGGGGCCGCCACCGGGGAGCTGTTTTTT.

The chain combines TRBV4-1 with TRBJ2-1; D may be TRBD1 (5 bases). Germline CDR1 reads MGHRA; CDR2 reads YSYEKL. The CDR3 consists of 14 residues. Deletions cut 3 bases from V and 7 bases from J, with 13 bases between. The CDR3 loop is CASSHGPQGNEQFF. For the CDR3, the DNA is TGCGCCAGCAGCCATGGACCGCAGGGAAATGAGCAGTTCTTC.

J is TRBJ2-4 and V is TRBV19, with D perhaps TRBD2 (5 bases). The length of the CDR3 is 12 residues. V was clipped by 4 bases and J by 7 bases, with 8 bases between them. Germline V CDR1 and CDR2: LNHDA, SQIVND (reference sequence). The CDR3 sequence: CASSTSGNIQYF. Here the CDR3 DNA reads TGTGCCAGTAGTACCTCGGGGAACATTCAGTACTTC.

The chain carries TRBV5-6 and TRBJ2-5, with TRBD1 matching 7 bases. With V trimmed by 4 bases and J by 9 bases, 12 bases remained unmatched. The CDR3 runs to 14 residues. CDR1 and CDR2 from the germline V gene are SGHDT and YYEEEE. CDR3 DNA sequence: TGTGCCAGCAGCCCATTAGGACAGGAGTGGGCCCAGTACTTC. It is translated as CASSPLGQEWAQYF. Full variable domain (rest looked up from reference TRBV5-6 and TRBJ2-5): DAGVTQSPTHLIKTRGQQVTLRCSPKSGHDTVSWYQQALGQGPQFIFQYYEEEERQRGNFPDRFSGHQFPNYSSELNVNALLLGDSALYLCASSPLGQEWAQYFGPGTRLLVL.

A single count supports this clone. CDR3 sequence reads: CASSPGTSSGEQFF. The CDR3 region has the DNA TGTGCCAGCAGCCCCGGGACTAGCAGTGGTGAGCAGTTCTTC. The V and J genes are TRBV6-5 and TRBJ2-1; TRBD2 agrees at 9 bases. The V and J ends lost 6 bases and 9 bases, in that order; junction bases with no gene match: 9. This CDR3 contains 14 residues. The germline V gene encodes CDR1 MNHEY and CDR2 SVGAGI.

The CDR3 nucleotides are TGTGCCAGCAGCTTTGAGAGGCCGGGGACTAGCGGACACGAGCAGTACTTC. Translating it yields CASSFERPGTSGHEQYF. This chain links TRBV7-2 with TRBJ2-7; TRBD2 agrees at 11 bases. CDR1 is SGHTA, CDR2 FQGNSA, per germline. The CDR3 sequence is 17 residues long. The ends lost 3 bases at V and 5 bases at J; junction bases unmatched: 12.